The subject of this entry is one T cell receptor beta chain. Peripheral blood from each donor was collected in a volume of approximately 9.5 milliliters. PBMCs, at least 7 million per sample, were isolated. These data come from a study of blood T cells in healthy people across ages. A second PCR, run for roughly 7 to 12 cycles, used a sample-barcoded 5' primer plus a J-beta primer mix. Through a template-switch adaptor with 12 random nucleotides, each cDNA molecule received a tag. TCRdb processed the 5' RACE reads anew with MiXCR; each CDR3 protein has one entry. The sample records about 800,000 distinct CDR3 sequences, nearly 60% being singletons. Trimming took 6 bases from V and 8 from J; bases not matched to a gene: 6. CDR3 length equals 12 residues. CDR1 MNHNY and CDR2 SVGAGI come from the germline V gene (reference sequence).

The gene calls are TRBV6-6 and TRBJ1-2; 7 bases match TRBD1. Sequencing was carried out using blood. The clonotype originates from a man aged 25-45 years in good health. CDR3 sequence (DNA): TGTGCCAGCAGGACAGGGATGAAGGGCTACACCTTC. This translates into CASRTGMKGYTF.